Following are 19 T cell receptor beta chains from one sample sequenced in a study of PD-1 blockade in classical Hodgkin lymphoma (dated by TCRdb to 2018 to 2021). Libraries were made using the immunoSEQ multiplex PCR assay. TCRdb obtained this table from immuneACCESS and retained in-frame rearrangements with V and J assigned. These tables miss some clones; where compared with another copy, unresolved V genes account for less than half of the shortfall, and the remainder is unexplained. Recorded for this sample are about 15,000 clones; 75% to 90% of them occurred a single time. Of the sample, about a fifth is held by the ten largest clones. This sample's time point label indicates: cycle 4 day 1 (C4D1), after 5 to 7 weeks of nivolumab. Every trial patient had relapsed following autologous stem cell transplantation, and prior brentuximab vedotin exposure was what differed among cohorts A, B and C. Using a Miltenyi CD8+ T cell isolation kit, CD8+ T cells were purified from thawed PBMCs through magnetic negative selection.

Material: CD8+ T cells from blood, obtained before the fourth cycle of nivolumab. These TCRs come from a human donor with classical Hodgkin lymphoma.

V and J are TRBV7-9 and TRBJ2-7, with D unresolved. Deletions cut 1 base from V and 12 bases from J, with 13 bases between. The CDR3 is 12 residues long. Germline V gives CDR1 SEHNR, CDR2 FQNEAQ (reference sequence). CDR3 protein: CASSLEAGRAYF. CDR3 sequence (DNA): TGTGCCAGCAGCTTAGAAGCCGGACGGGCGTACTTC. The full variable domain, rest sourced from reference TRBV7-9 and TRBJ2-7, is DTGVSQNPRHKITKRGQNVTFRCDPISEHNRLYWYRQTLGQGPEFLTYFQNEAQLEKSRLLSDRFSAERPKGSFSTLEIQRTEQGDSAMYLCASSLEAGRAYFGPGTRLTVT.

The chain carries TRBV28 and TRBJ2-2; TRBD2 matches at 8 bases. Germline V CDR1 and CDR2: MDHEN, SYDVKM. The CDR3 is 15 residues long. V was clipped by 6 bases and J by 7 bases; unmatched bases: 10. DNA of the CDR3: TGTGCCAGCAGCCACCGCGGACTAGCAGTCGGGGAGCTGTTTTTT. This codes for CASSHRGLAVGELFF.

The CDR3 nucleotides read TGCGCCAGCAGCCTTAGAAATAGTGTTCGGGAGCAGTTCTTC. This encodes CASSLRNSVREQFF. The chain carries TRBV4-1 and TRBJ2-1; D gene uncertain. V lost 4 bases and J lost 10, with 17 bases in between. CDR1 is MGHRA and CDR2 is YSYEKL in the germline V gene. The CDR3 spans 14 residues.

The V gene is TRBV7-6, the J gene TRBJ2-2; tentatively, D is TRBD1 or TRBD2 (7 bases each). This CDR3 is 14 amino acids long. The germline V gene encodes CDR1 SGHVS and CDR2 FNYEAQ. V lost 3 bases and J 7 bases, leaving 12 bases between the germline ends. The CDR3 sequence: CASSFAGGVGELFF. The DNA for the CDR3 is TGTGCCAGCAGCTTTGCAGGGGGGGTCGGGGAGCTGTTTTTT.

The chain employs TRBV29-1 and TRBJ2-5; 8 bases agree with TRBD1. With 7 bases clipped from V and 11 bases from J, the junction kept 15 bases outside the gene matches. The CDR3 runs 13 residues. Germline V gives CDR1 SQVTM, CDR2 ANQGSEA. CDR3 sequence (DNA): TGCAGCGCCTCGACAGGGGCCCCTAGTGAGCAGTACTTC. It translates to CSASTGAPSEQYF.

The rearrangement uses TRBV11-2 and TRBJ2-7; tentative D call: TRBD2 (6 bases). V lost 5 bases and J lost 3, with 17 bases in between. The V gene's germline CDR1 is SGHAT and CDR2 FQNNGV. This CDR3 contains 15 residues. Here the CDR3 reads CASSDRDLGFYEQYF. CDR3 DNA sequence: TGTGCCAGCAGCGACCGGGACTTGGGGTTCTACGAGCAGTACTTC.

This chain joins TRBV27 and TRBJ1-6, with D tentatively TRBD1 (5 bases). V was clipped by 8 bases and J by 14 bases, with 19 bases between them. The CDR3 has 13 residues. CDR1 is MNHEY, CDR2 SMNVEV, per germline (reference sequence). The chain's CDR3 is CASSLGGTLALHF. CDR3 DNA sequence: TGTGCCAGCTCCCTTGGGGGAACGCTTGCCCTCCACTTT.

The V call is TRBV6-1, the J call TRBJ2-3, with no clear D. Trimming shortened V by 8 bases and J by 4 bases, and 4 bases separated the two germline ends. This CDR3 spans 10 amino acids. Germline V lookup: CDR1 MNHNS, CDR2 SASEGT. As DNA, the CDR3 is TGTGCCAGCGATGCAGATACGCAGTATTTT. Encoded protein: CASDADTQYF.

J is TRBJ1-3 and V is TRBV5-6, with a weak D call TRBD1 (5 bases). This CDR3 contains 14 residues. CDR1 SGHDT and CDR2 YYEEEE come from the germline V gene. The V end was cut by 0 bases, the J end by 3 bases, with 7 bases between. CDR3 protein: CASSLAGSGNTIYF. DNA of the CDR3: TGTGCCAGCAGCTTGGCAGGGAGTGGAAACACCATATATTTT.

This chain uses TRBV4-1 with TRBJ1-5; no clear D gene. CDR3 length: 13 amino acids. The V and J ends lost 1 base and 4 bases respectively, with 5 bases between them. Germline V gene lookup returns CDR1 MGHRA and CDR2 YSYEKL. The CDR3 region is CASSQGWNQPQHF. The DNA for the CDR3 is TGCGCCAGCAGCCAAGGTTGGAATCAGCCCCAGCATTTT.

The chain joins TRBV5-1 to TRBJ2-5; a possible D gene is TRBD2 (6 bases). The end of the DNA fits TRBJ2-7 better, so the J call may be wrong. This CDR3 is 17 amino acids long. Germline V CDR1 and CDR2: SGHRS, YFSETQ. The CDR3 nucleotides are TGCGCCAGCAGCCCTACAGGTGGGGGGTTCGGCTCCTACGAGCAGTACTTC. Translation: CASSPTGGGFGSYEQYF.

The gene calls are TRBV11-2 and TRBJ2-1; 7 bases are shared with TRBD2. Trimming at V came to 5 bases and at J to 3 bases, leaving 4 bases not matched to a gene. The CDR3 sequence is 14 residues long. Germline CDR1 SGHAT, CDR2 FQNNGV. CDR3 amino acids: CASSPSGIYNEQFF. For the CDR3, the DNA is TGTGCCAGCAGCCCAAGCGGGATCTACAATGAGCAGTTCTTC.

This chain connects TRBV11-2 to TRBJ1-1, with 8 nucleotides matching TRBD1. Germline loops: CDR1 SGHAT, CDR2 FQNNGV. Trimming took 5 bases from V and 1 from J; bases not matched to a gene: 3. CDR3 length: 14 residues. CDR3 amino acids: CASSQTGANTEAFF. The CDR3 DNA follows: TGTGCCAGCAGCCAGACAGGGGCGAACACTGAAGCTTTCTTT. The full variable domain, its missing parts supplied by reference TRBV11-2 and TRBJ1-1, is EAGVAQSPRYKIIEKRQSVAFWCNPISGHATLYWYQQILGQGPKLLIQFQNNGVVDDSQLPKDRFSAERLKGVDSTLKIQPAKLEDSAVYLCASSQTGANTEAFFGQGTRLTVV.

This sequence joins TRBV4-1 and TRBJ2-3, with D possibly TRBD1 on 6 matching bases. The V end lost 1 base, the J end lost 6 bases, and 17 bases lay between the germline ends. Germline V gives CDR1 MGHRA, CDR2 YSYEKL. The CDR3 is 16 amino acids. CDR3 bases: TGCGCCAGCAGCCAAGGACAGGCCCTCTTGTTGGATACGCAGTATTTT. It yields the protein CASSQGQALLLDTQYF.

The V call is TRBV13, the J call TRBJ2-7; a weak D match, TRBD2 (5 bases). The CDR3 is 12 residues long. CDR1 is PRHDT, CDR2 FYEKMQ, per germline (reference sequence). V was shortened by 4 bases and J by 6 bases, with 10 bases between the two germline ends. The CDR3 DNA follows: TGTGCCAGCAGCTCCTTGAGCGGCGAGCAGTACTTC. It yields the protein CASSSLSGEQYF. Based on the CDR3 plus reference TRBV13 and TRBJ2-7, the full variable domain is AAGVIQSPRHLIKEKRETATLKCYPIPRHDTVYWYQQGPGQDPQFLISFYEKMQSDKGSIPDRFSAQQFSDYHSELNMSSLELGDSALYFCASSSLSGEQYFGPGTRLTVT.

The CDR3 loop is CASSQEEREVWQTQYF. The DNA of the CDR3 is TGTGCCAGCAGCCAAGAGGAGCGGGAGGTCTGGCAGACCCAGTACTTC. J is TRBJ2-5 and V is TRBV14; 9 bases agree with TRBD2. Germline CDR1 is SGHDN and CDR2 is FVKESK. CDR3 length: 16 amino acids. Unmatched junction bases numbered 8, after V lost 0 bases and J lost 6 bases. The variable domain in full, completed from reference TRBV14 and TRBJ2-5, reads EAGVTQFPSHSVIEKGQTVTLRCDPISGHDNLYWYRRVMGKEIKFLLHFVKESKQDESGMPNNRFLAERTGGTYSTLKVQPAELEDSGVYFCASSQEEREVWQTQYFGPGTRLLVL.

This sequence joins TRBV28 and TRBJ2-1; 8 bases fit TRBD2. Germline-derived CDR1 and CDR2 are MDHEN and SYDVKM. This CDR3 is 14 amino acids long. The ends lost 3 bases at V and 6 bases at J; junction bases unmatched: 4. The CDR3 nucleotides are TGTGCCAGCAGTTTCGGGGGGGCCTCCAATGAGCAGTTCTTC. Amino acids: CASSFGGASNEQFF.

This chain uses TRBV4-2 with TRBJ2-1; a weak D match, TRBD1 (6 bases). The germline CDR1 and CDR2 sequences are LGHNA and YNFKEQ. The length of the CDR3 is 11 residues. The ends were cut back, 1 base at V and 15 bases at J, with 10 bases in the middle. CDR3 region: CASSQGGRLFF. The CDR3 coding sequence is TGTGCCAGCAGCCAAGGGGGGCGTTTGTTCTTC.

This chain uses TRBV29-1 with TRBJ1-2, with no clear D. Trimming pared 4 bases from V and 5 bases from J, leaving 8 bases between. CDR3 length equals 11 residues. CDR1 is SQVTM, CDR2 ANQGSEA, per germline. CDR3: CSVVSGYGYTF. The CDR3 region has the DNA TGCAGCGTTGTGTCTGGGTATGGCTACACCTTC.